This T cell receptor (beta chain) derives from a study of technical replicates of blood from several donors. Sequenced by immunoSEQ multiplex PCR; TCRdb stores in-frame clones only, minus some. In the table there are over 55,000 clones, 85% to 90% of which are singletons. This CDR3 has 14 amino acids. V was shortened by 6 bases and J by 8 bases, with 17 bases between the two germline ends. The rearrangement uses TRBV23-1 and TRBJ2-4, with D uncertain. TRBV23-1 belongs to the ORF category, with a function that is uncertain. The TCR was taken from a human donor in good health. Some clones in this sample may be carry-over from other donors' samples. The sequencing input was PBMCs. The CDR3 coding sequence is TGCGCCAGCAGCGACTTGGGTCGCTCGGACATTCAGTACTTC. This gives the protein CASSDLGRSDIQYF.